This T cell receptor (beta chain) appears in the sequencing data of a study of blood T cell repertoires in COVID-19. About the study: The United States, Italy and Spain were the sources of the acute and convalescent COVID-19 samples.

The germline V gene has CDR1 MNHEY and CDR2 SMNVEV (reference sequence). Trimming pared 4 bases from V and 2 bases from J, leaving 9 bases between. This CDR3 contains 14 residues. The protocol was immunoSEQ multiplex PCR, while the TCRdb copy is restricted to in-frame clones and leaves out a portion. The sample has about 160,000 clones; about 88% are singletons. A few counts support this clone. The source of this sequence is a man aged 35-49 years with acute or convalescent COVID-19. The gene calls are TRBV27 and TRBJ1-3; D is perhaps TRBD1 (6 bases). The sample comprised peripheral blood. The CDR3, as DNA: TGTGCCAGCAGTTCCGGACAGCCTGGAAACACCATATATTTT. It specifies CASSSGQPGNTIYF.